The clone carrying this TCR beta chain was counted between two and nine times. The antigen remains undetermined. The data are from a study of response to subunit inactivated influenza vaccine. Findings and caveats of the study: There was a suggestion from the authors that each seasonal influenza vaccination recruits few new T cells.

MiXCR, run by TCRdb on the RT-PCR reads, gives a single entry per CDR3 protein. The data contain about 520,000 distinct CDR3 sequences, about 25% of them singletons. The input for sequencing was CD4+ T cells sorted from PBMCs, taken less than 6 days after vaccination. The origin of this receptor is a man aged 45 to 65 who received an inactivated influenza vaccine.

In DNA form, the CDR3 reads TGTGCCAGCCGCTCCGACAGGTTAACGGATGAGCAGTTCTTC. It codes for CASRSDRLTDEQFF. The chain has TRBV6-2 or TRBV6-3 and TRBJ2-1; a possible D gene is TRBD1 (6 bases). The CDR3 runs 14 residues. Trimming removed 8 bases at V and 8 bases at J, with 19 bases between. The germline CDR1 and CDR2 sequences are MNHEY and SVGEGT.